These 16 T cell receptor beta chains were all obtained from the same sample, sequenced in a study of vaccination effects on CD4 cells after COVID-19. This table comes from immunoSEQ multiplex PCR, and its TCRdb copy is limited to in-frame clones, with some not included. This sample carries about 40,000 clones, under 70% of them seen once, and the ten largest clones take more than 7%. These TCRs' antigens remain unknown. Culturing for around 10 days preceded CD4+ T cell isolation. Vaccination of participants consisted of two doses of either the BNT162b2 or mRNA-1273 vaccine. The sequencing used CD4+ T cells from PBMCs cultured without peptide, collected after COVID-19 vaccination. The source is a human donor who received a COVID-19 vaccine.

The gene calls are TRBV10-2 and TRBJ2-2, with 10 bases matching TRBD2. This CDR3 is 15 amino acids long. Unmatched junction bases numbered 1, after V lost 2 bases and J lost 4 bases. Germline assignment: CDR1 WSHSY and CDR2 SAAADI. The CDR3 region is CASSEGLAVTGELFF. DNA of the CDR3: TGCGCCAGCAGTGAGGGACTAGCGGTCACCGGGGAGCTGTTTTTT.

J is TRBJ1-1 and V is TRBV6-5, with a weak D call TRBD1 (6 bases). The CDR3 extends over 15 amino acids. V was clipped by 0 bases and J by 2 bases, with 10 bases between them. Looked up from germline, CDR1 is MNHEY and CDR2 is SVGAGI. CDR3 in amino acids: CASSYSQGVNTEAFF. The CDR3 DNA is TGTGCCAGCAGTTACTCACAGGGAGTAAACACTGAAGCTTTCTTT.

The CDR3 DNA is TGTGCCAGTAGTATTGCGAATGAAAAACTGTTTTTT. Its translation is CASSIANEKLFF. V usage is TRBV19 and J usage is TRBJ1-4; unclear D gene. Germline V gene data show CDR1 as LNHDA and CDR2 as SQIVND (reference sequence). V was pared by 3 bases and J by 5 bases, with 4 bases between. This CDR3 has 12 amino acids.

This clone occurred a few times. The J gene is TRBJ1-1, the V gene TRBV6-5; D gene unclear. The CDR3 has 13 residues. The germline CDR1 and CDR2 sequences are MNHEY and SVGAGI. Deletions cut 5 bases from V and 8 bases from J, with 15 bases between. The CDR3 protein is CASSQLPGSEAFF. Here the CDR3 DNA reads TGTGCCAGCAGTCAACTCCCGGGATCCGAAGCTTTCTTT.

The chain is built from TRBV24-1 and TRBJ2-1; D is ambiguous. The CDR3 has 12 residues. Deletions cut 2 bases from V and 12 bases from J, with 10 bases between. Looked up from germline, CDR1 is KGHDR and CDR2 is SFDVKD. The CDR3, as DNA: TGTGCCACCAGTGATTACGGCCTCAGGCAGTTCTTC. It translates to CATSDYGLRQFF.

V is TRBV2 and J is TRBJ1-2, with TRBD1 as a possible D gene (5 bases). The CDR3 is 13 residues long. Trimming took off 0 bases at V and 5 bases at J, with 7 bases between the two ends. Germline values: CDR1 SNHLY, CDR2 FYNNEI. CDR3 nucleotides: TGTGCCAGCAGTGAAGCGGGGCCTTATGGCTACACCTTC. It translates to CASSEAGPYGYTF.

This chain joins TRBV5-6 and TRBJ1-6; D not certain. This CDR3 has 14 amino acids. Germline V lookup: CDR1 SGHDT, CDR2 YYEEEE. The V and J ends lost 2 bases and 7 bases respectively, with 10 bases between them. CDR3 sequence: CASSFGRVNSPLHF. In nucleotides, the CDR3 is TGTGCCAGCAGCTTCGGTAGGGTGAATTCACCCCTCCACTTT. Filled out from reference TRBV5-6 and TRBJ1-6, the complete variable domain reads DAGVTQSPTHLIKTRGQQVTLRCSPKSGHDTVSWYQQALGQGPQFIFQYYEEEERQRGNFPDRFSGHQFPNYSSELNVNALLLGDSALYLCASSFGRVNSPLHFGNGTRLTVT.

This chain joins TRBV2 and TRBJ1-5; no definite D call. The V and J ends lost 3 bases and 7 bases respectively, with 13 bases between them. This CDR3 is built from 14 residues. Germline loops: CDR1 SNHLY, CDR2 FYNNEI. CDR3 sequence reads: CASSEFAGAQPQHF. The DNA for the CDR3 is TGTGCCAGCAGTGAGTTCGCAGGTGCACAGCCCCAGCATTTT.

This chain uses TRBV10-1 with TRBJ2-1; 10 bases agree with TRBD2. This CDR3 has 16 residues. Unmatched junction bases numbered 10, after V lost 4 bases and J lost 7 bases. CDR1 and CDR2 from the germline V gene are WNHNN and SYGVQD (reference sequence). The chain's CDR3 is CASSVERGGLHNEQFF. CDR3 nucleotides: TGCGCCAGCAGTGTAGAGCGGGGGGGCCTTCATAATGAGCAGTTCTTC.

This chain links TRBV7-6 with TRBJ2-3; 9 nucleotides match TRBD2. Germline-derived CDR1 and CDR2 are SGHVS and FNYEAQ. The CDR3 totals 16 residues. Trimming at V came to 2 bases and at J to 6 bases, leaving 9 bases not matched to a gene. The CDR3 DNA is TGTGCCAGCAGCTTACTGGGACTAGCCGTCTCGGATACGCAGTATTTT. It yields the protein CASSLLGLAVSDTQYF.

J is TRBJ1-2 and V is TRBV4-1; D ambiguous. The V gene lost 6 bases and the J gene lost 1 base, with 12 bases spanning the gap. CDR3 length: 14 residues. Germline-derived CDR1 and CDR2 are MGHRA and YSYEKL. CDR3 nucleotide sequence: TGCGCCAGCAGTCCGCCGGGAATTAACTATGGCTACACCTTC. It encodes CASSPPGINYGYTF.

The chain is built from TRBV3-1 (or the pseudogene TRBV3-2) and TRBJ2-5; 11 nucleotides agree with TRBD2. This CDR3 region has 16 residues. CDR1 LGHDT and CDR2 YNNKEL come from the germline V gene (reference sequence). The V gene end was trimmed by 5 bases and the J gene end by 2 bases; junction bases not matched to a gene: 7. Here the CDR3 DNA reads TGTGCCAGCAGCTGGGGGACTAGCGGCGAACAAGAGACCCAGTACTTC. Translating it yields CASSWGTSGEQETQYF.

This clone turned up a few times. The V call is TRBV27, the J call TRBJ2-5, with TRBD1 matching over 8 bases. Trimming at V came to 5 bases and at J to 4 bases, leaving 6 bases not matched to a gene. Germline V gene sequence: CDR1 MNHEY, CDR2 SMNVEV (reference sequence). The CDR3 extends over 14 amino acids. The CDR3 DNA reads TGTGCCAGCAGTGGACAGGGACCCCGAGAGACCCAGTACTTC. It specifies CASSGQGPRETQYF.

The rearrangement links TRBV4-1 to TRBJ2-5, with 7 positions matching TRBD2. The CDR3 runs 18 residues. The J segment lost 5 bases and the V segment lost 6 bases, leaving 21 bases of the junction unmatched. CDR1 and CDR2 from the germline V gene are MGHRA and YSYEKL. The CDR3 sequence: CASSRRERSGGGQETQYF. In nucleotides, the CDR3 is TGCGCCAGCAGTCGAAGAGAGCGTTCGGGGGGAGGGCAGGAGACCCAGTACTTC.

This clone was recorded once. V usage is TRBV6-5 and J usage is TRBJ2-6; D not resolved. Trimming shortened V by 2 bases and J by 0 bases, and 5 bases separated the two germline ends. The CDR3 length is 15 residues. The V gene's germline CDR1 is MNHEY and CDR2 SVGAGI. The DNA of the CDR3 is TGTGCCAGCAGTTACCCCCGCTCTGGGGCCAACGTCCTGACTTTC. Amino acids: CASSYPRSGANVLTF.

V is TRBV3-1 (or the pseudogene TRBV3-2) and J is TRBJ1-4; the D gene is possibly TRBD1 (5 bases). The CDR3 covers 16 residues. Per germline, CDR1 LGHDT and CDR2 YNNKEL (reference sequence). V was clipped by 4 bases and J by 0 bases, with 12 bases between them. The CDR3, as DNA: TGTGCCAGCAGCCCGGGGCGGCTTGCAACTAATGAAAAACTGTTTTTT. It specifies CASSPGRLATNEKLFF.